The 25 T cell receptor beta chains in this list originate from one sample, sequenced in a study of blood T cells in healthy people across ages. Primed by a sample-barcoded 5' primer and a J-beta primer mix, a second PCR proceeded for about 6 to 12 cycles. Each CDR3 protein is one row after TCRdb ran MiXCR on the 5' RACE reads. The sample shows 550,000 to 800,000 distinct CDR3 sequences, about 30% of them seen only once. Sequences were obtained from blood. The receptors come from a woman older than 75 in good health.

This clonotype was seen repeatedly, ten times or more. The chain combines TRBV7-2 with TRBJ1-5, with 9 bases aligning to TRBD1. V trimming: 6 bases; J trimming: 0 bases; junction bases outside the gene matches: 9. From germline, CDR1 is SGHTA and CDR2 FQGNSA. The CDR3 is 17 residues long. CDR3 coding DNA: TGTGCCAGCAGTTCGGACAGGGGAAAGGATAGCAATCAGCCCCAGCATTTT. Translated, it gives CASSSDRGKDSNQPQHF.

This clonotype has a handful of counts. This sequence joins TRBV20-1 and TRBJ1-1; D not resolved. Trimming removed 0 bases at V and 1 base at J, with 9 bases between. The CDR3 covers 14 residues. Germline CDR1 reads DFQATT; CDR2 reads SNEGSKA (reference sequence). The CDR3 reads CSARDWRRNTEAFF. DNA for the CDR3: TGCAGTGCTAGAGATTGGAGGCGGAACACTGAAGCTTTCTTT.

The rearrangement uses TRBV29-1 and TRBJ1-1; maybe TRBD1 (5 bases). The V gene's germline CDR1 is SQVTM and CDR2 ANQGSEA. The CDR3 length is 14 residues. V shed 6 bases and J shed 7 bases, with 21 bases lying between them. DNA for the CDR3: TGCAGCGTCGTGAATCTGGTGGCAGGGCGTGAAGCTTTCTTT. Translation gives CSVVNLVAGREAFF.

This clonotype showed up just a few times. This may arise from a read error, as a much more abundant clone is one base away. This chain joins TRBV2 and TRBJ1-2; D is undetermined. The germline gives CDR1 SNHLY, CDR2 FYNNEI. The CDR3 sequence is 13 residues long. V lost 5 bases to trimming and J lost 7 bases, with 14 bases between them. CDR3 loop: CASSRRTAFGYTF. For the CDR3, the DNA is TGTGCCAGCAGTCGACGGACGGCTTTTGGCTACACCTTC.

This clonotype was picked up a small number of times. With a much larger clone just one base away, this may be a read error. This sequence joins TRBV6-1 and TRBJ2-1, with 7 bases lining up with TRBD1. Germline V gene data show CDR1 as MNHNS and CDR2 as SASEGT. The CDR3 length is 16 residues. The DNA of the CDR3 is TGTGCCAGCAGTGGAGACAGGGTGAGCTCCTACAATGAGCAGTGCTTC. Its protein product is CASSGDRVSSYNEQCF.

The V call is TRBV24-1, the J call TRBJ2-7; D not resolved. Trimming removed 4 bases from V and 12 bases from J, with 21 bases in between. This CDR3 region has 14 residues. CDR1 is KGHDR and CDR2 is SFDVKD in the germline V gene. For the CDR3, the DNA is TGTGCCACCAGTGACCCCCCTTATCGCCATGGAACGTACGTC. Amino acids: CATSDPPYRHGTYV.

The chain combines TRBV12-3 or TRBV12-4 with TRBJ2-5; D might be TRBD2 (6 bases). Trimming pared 6 bases from V and 3 bases from J, leaving 20 bases between. The CDR3 is 16 amino acids. The CDR3 is CASSPRTDYNEETQYF. CDR3 sequence (DNA): TGTGCCAGCAGCCCGAGGACGGACTATAACGAAGAGACCCAGTACTTC.

The sample holds many counts of this clonotype. The CDR3 loop reads CASSLATRGPPYNEQFF. The CDR3 bases are TGCGCCAGCAGCTTGGCCACACGGGGCCCCCCCTACAATGAGCAGTTCTTC. The rearrangement uses TRBV5-1 and TRBJ2-1, with D perhaps TRBD1 or TRBD2 (5 bases each). The germline V gene has CDR1 SGHRS and CDR2 YFSETQ. This CDR3 has 17 amino acids. V dropped 0 bases and J dropped 2 bases, with 15 bases sitting between them.

This clonotype was detected only a few times. CDR3 loop: CASSLTIGTDGYTF. In nucleotides, the CDR3 is TGTGCCAGCAGCCTCACAATTGGGACTGATGGCTACACCTTC. This chain uses TRBV28 with TRBJ1-2; a weak D match, TRBD1 (5 bases). Germline V gene sequence: CDR1 MDHEN, CDR2 SYDVKM. CDR3 length equals 14 residues. The V and J ends lost 6 bases and 6 bases respectively, with 17 bases between them.

The chain joins TRBV9 to TRBJ2-5; 13 bases agree with TRBD2. CDR1 and CDR2 (germline): SGDLS, YYNGEE. The CDR3 is 17 residues long. Losses at the gene ends were 0 bases for V and 2 bases for J; bases not matched to a gene: 4. For the CDR3, the DNA is TGTGCCAGCAGCGTAGGGGGACTAGCGGGGATACAAGAGACCCAGTACTTC. Its protein product is CASSVGGLAGIQETQYF.

This clonotype was seen at least ten times. The chain joins TRBV6-6 to TRBJ2-7; 8 nucleotides match TRBD1. The CDR3 sequence is 15 residues long. The J segment lost 5 bases and the V segment lost 10 bases, leaving 16 bases of the junction unmatched. Germline-derived CDR1 and CDR2 are MNHNY and SVGAGI (reference sequence). Here the CDR3 DNA reads TGTGCCATTCGGTTCGGACAGGGCGGAGGGAACGAGCAGTACTTC. Its translation is CAIRFGQGGGNEQYF.

With respect to this clonotype: This clone may be a read error of a much larger clone one base away. The chain couples TRBV9 to TRBJ2-2; D is unresolved. V lost 4 bases and J lost 6, with 7 bases in between. Germline V gene lookup returns CDR1 SGDLS and CDR2 YYNGEE. This CDR3 region has 12 residues. This CDR3 is CASSPVPGELFF. CDR3 DNA: TGTGCCAGCAGCCCCGTCCCCGGGGAGCTGTTTTTT.

The genes are TRBV4-1 and TRBJ2-5, with 12 positions matching TRBD1. The J call may be faulty, since TRBJ2-1 better matches the DNA end. This CDR3 has 16 residues. The germline V gene has CDR1 MGHRA and CDR2 YSYEKL. In nucleotides, the CDR3 is TGCGCCAGCAGCCATGTGGGACAGGGGGCTAAAGAGACCCAGTTCTTC. Translated, it gives CASSHVGQGAKETQFF.

This chain connects TRBV7-2 to TRBJ2-1, with D perhaps TRBD1 or TRBD2 (6 bases each). This CDR3 has 15 amino acids. Germline lookup yields CDR1 SGHTA and CDR2 FQGNSA. The V gene lost 1 base and the J gene lost 8 bases, with 15 bases spanning the gap. The CDR3 DNA reads TGTGCCAGCAGCTTAGGGGGGGCGGGTTCACATGAGCAGTTCTTC. Translation gives CASSLGGAGSHEQFF.

Only a few counts were recorded for this clonotype. The V gene is TRBV11-3, the J gene TRBJ1-6; D not resolved. V gave up 1 base and J gave up 7 bases, with 5 bases separating them. The CDR3 length is 13 residues. Germline loops: CDR1 SGHNT, CDR2 YENEEA. CDR3 loop: CASSLAPNSPLHF. The CDR3, as DNA: TGTGCCAGCAGCTTAGCACCGAATTCACCCCTCCACTTT.

This clonotype was recorded a few times. J is TRBJ1-5 and V is TRBV15; D gene unclear. Germline CDR1 reads LNHNV; CDR2 reads YYDKDF (reference sequence). The CDR3 runs to 17 residues. V lost 0 bases, J lost 4 bases, and 16 bases lay in between. The CDR3: CATSRDYSGVTNQPQHF. CDR3 coding DNA: TGTGCCACCAGCAGAGATTACAGCGGGGTTACTAATCAGCCCCAGCATTTT.

V is TRBV20-1 and J is TRBJ2-5; the match to TRBD2 covers 9 bases. Germline loops: CDR1 DFQATT, CDR2 SNEGSKA (reference sequence). The V segment lost 1 base and the J segment 11 bases; nucleotides outside the gene matches: 17. There are 16 residues in the CDR3. CDR3 coding DNA: TGCAGTGCTAGAGGGGGTAGCGGGGGCCTTTTAAATGAGCAGTACTTC. Translation: CSARGGSGGLLNEQYF.

V usage is TRBV28 and J usage is TRBJ1-1; no reliable D call. This CDR3 contains 12 residues. Germline CDR1 reads MDHEN; CDR2 reads SYDVKM. V dropped 1 base and J dropped 4 bases, with 4 bases sitting between them. DNA for the CDR3: TGTGCCAGCAGTTTATTACCCACTGAAGCTTTCTTT. It translates to CASSLLPTEAFF.

This clonotype was seen ten or more times. The chain employs TRBV6-5 and TRBJ2-2, with TRBD1 matching over 7 bases. J lost 6 bases, V lost 7 bases, and 8 bases had no gene match. The CDR3 runs to 14 residues. Germline CDR1 and CDR2: MNHEY and SVGAGI. CDR3 sequence: CASTRQGSAGELFF. The CDR3 region has the DNA TGTGCCAGCACCCGACAGGGATCGGCCGGGGAGCTGTTTTTT.

This clonotype was observed a few times. The J gene is TRBJ1-2, the V gene TRBV7-9, with 7 nucleotides matching TRBD1. The germline gives CDR1 SEHNR, CDR2 FQNEAQ (reference sequence). The CDR3 has 13 residues. The V and J ends lost 5 bases and 7 bases, in that order; junction bases with no gene match: 7. The CDR3 nucleotides read TGTGCCAGCAGCCTCGACAGGGACCTTGGCTACACCTTC. Translating it yields CASSLDRDLGYTF.

This clonotype has at least ten counts. CDR3 nucleotide sequence: TGTGCCAGCAGCGGACTAGCGGGGGGGCCAGACAATGAGCAGTTCTTC. It encodes CASSGLAGGPDNEQFF. The chain couples TRBV25-1 to TRBJ2-1; 15 nucleotides align to TRBD2. The CDR3 has 16 amino acids. Trimming cost V 6 bases and J 5 bases; bases outside gene matches: 5. Germline lookup yields CDR1 MGHDK and CDR2 SYGVNS. Full variable domain (rest looked up from reference TRBV25-1 and TRBJ2-1): EADIYQTPRYLVIGTGKKITLECSQTMGHDKMYWYQQDPGMELHLIHYSYGVNSTEKGDLSSESTVSRIRTEHFPLTLESARPSHTSQYLCASSGLAGGPDNEQFFGPGTRLTVL.

This clonotype was seen repeatedly, ten times or more. A much larger clonotype is one base distant, so this may be a read error. V usage is TRBV24-1 and J usage is TRBJ2-5, with 8 bases lining up with TRBD2. The trim removed 4 bases at V and 1 base at J, leaving 4 bases unmatched. This CDR3 has 15 amino acids. Looked up from germline, CDR1 is KGHDR and CDR2 is SFDVKD. CDR3 coding DNA: TGTGCCACCAGTGAGGGAGGGACTAGCCAAGAGACCCAGTACTTC. Its translation is CATSEGGTSQETQYF.

The chain links TRBV6-6 to TRBJ2-3; TRBD2 is a possible D gene (6 bases). V was shortened by 0 bases and J by 3 bases, with 13 bases between the two germline ends. CDR1 is MNHNY and CDR2 is SVGAGI in the germline V gene (reference sequence). This CDR3 has 16 amino acids. The CDR3 is CASSYSGGFGTDTQYF. The CDR3 nucleotides read TGTGCCAGCAGTTACTCGGGGGGATTCGGGACAGATACGCAGTATTTT.

In this sample, this clonotype turned up many times. V gene TRBV12-3 or TRBV12-4 combines with J gene TRBJ2-5, with 10 bases identical to TRBD2. The CDR3 spans 17 residues. V dropped 1 base and J dropped 5; count of bases not matched to a gene: 10. The CDR3: CASSLVRAGGPRETQYF. The CDR3 nucleotides read TGTGCCAGCAGTTTAGTGCGAGCGGGGGGGCCGAGGGAGACCCAGTACTTC.

J is TRBJ2-7 and V is TRBV28, with 10 bases fitting TRBD2. Germline V lookup: CDR1 MDHEN, CDR2 SYDVKM. The CDR3 length is 16 residues. V trimming: 4 bases; J trimming: 7 bases; junction bases outside the gene matches: 13. CDR3 nucleotides: TGTGCCAGCAGTTCGATAAAGCGGGGGGGCCGAGATGAGCAGTACTTC. Amino acid sequence: CASSSIKRGGRDEQYF.